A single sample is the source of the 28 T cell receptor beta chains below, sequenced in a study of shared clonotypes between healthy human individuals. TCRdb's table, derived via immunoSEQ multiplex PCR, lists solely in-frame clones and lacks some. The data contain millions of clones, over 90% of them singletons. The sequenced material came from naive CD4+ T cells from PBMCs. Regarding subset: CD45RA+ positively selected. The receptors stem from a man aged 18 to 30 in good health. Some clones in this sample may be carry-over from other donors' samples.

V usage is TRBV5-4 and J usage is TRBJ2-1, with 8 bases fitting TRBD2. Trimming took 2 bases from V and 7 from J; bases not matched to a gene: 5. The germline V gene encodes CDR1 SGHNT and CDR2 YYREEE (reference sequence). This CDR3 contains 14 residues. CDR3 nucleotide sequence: TGTGCCAGCAGCTTCAGGACTAGCTCGAATGAGCAGTTCTTC. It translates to CASSFRTSSNEQFF.

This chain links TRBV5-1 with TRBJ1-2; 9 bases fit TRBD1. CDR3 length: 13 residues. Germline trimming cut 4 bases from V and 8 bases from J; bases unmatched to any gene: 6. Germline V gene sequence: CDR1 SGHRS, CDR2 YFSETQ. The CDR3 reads CASSAGTGQGYTF. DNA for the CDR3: TGCGCCAGCAGCGCAGGGACAGGGCAAGGCTACACCTTC.

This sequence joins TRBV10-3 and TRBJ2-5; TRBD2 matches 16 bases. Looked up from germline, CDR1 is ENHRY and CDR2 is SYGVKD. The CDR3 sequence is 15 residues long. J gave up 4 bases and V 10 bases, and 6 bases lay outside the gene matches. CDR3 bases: TGTGCCACCGGGACTAGCGGGAGGGCCAGAGAGACCCAGTACTTC. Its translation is CATGTSGRARETQYF.

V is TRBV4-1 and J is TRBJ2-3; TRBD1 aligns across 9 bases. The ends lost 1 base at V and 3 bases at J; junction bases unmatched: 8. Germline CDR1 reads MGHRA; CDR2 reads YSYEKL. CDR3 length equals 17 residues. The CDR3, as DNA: TGCGCCAGCAGCCAAGTCATCGGACAGGGGCTGACAGATACGCAGTATTTT. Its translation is CASSQVIGQGLTDTQYF.

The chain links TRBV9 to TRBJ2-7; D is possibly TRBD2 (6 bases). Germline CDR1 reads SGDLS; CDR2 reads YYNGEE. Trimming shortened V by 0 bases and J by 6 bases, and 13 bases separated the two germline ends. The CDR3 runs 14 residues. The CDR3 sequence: CASSVDVGSFEQYF. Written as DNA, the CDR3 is TGTGCCAGCAGCGTAGATGTCGGGAGTTTCGAGCAGTACTTC.

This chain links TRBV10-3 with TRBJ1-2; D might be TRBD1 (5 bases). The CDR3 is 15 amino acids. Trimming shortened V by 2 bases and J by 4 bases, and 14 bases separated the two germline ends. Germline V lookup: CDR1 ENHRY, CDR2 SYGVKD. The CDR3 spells CAISEEAGTLYGYTF. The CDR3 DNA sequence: TGTGCCATCAGTGAGGAGGCAGGGACCCTCTATGGCTACACCTTC.

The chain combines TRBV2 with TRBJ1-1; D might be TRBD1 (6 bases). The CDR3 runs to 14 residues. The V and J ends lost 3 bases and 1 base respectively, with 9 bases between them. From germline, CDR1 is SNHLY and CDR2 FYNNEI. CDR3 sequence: CASSDRGKNTEAFF. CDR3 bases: TGTGCCAGCAGTGACAGGGGAAAGAACACTGAAGCTTTCTTT.

CDR3 in amino acids: CASSPWTGNTGELFF. The CDR3, as DNA: TGTGCCAGCAGTCCGTGGACAGGGAACACCGGGGAGCTGTTTTTT. This chain joins TRBV28 and TRBJ2-2, with 7 nucleotides matching TRBD1. CDR3 length: 15 amino acids. The V gene end was trimmed by 5 bases and the J gene end by 1 base; junction bases not matched to a gene: 4. Germline V gives CDR1 MDHEN, CDR2 SYDVKM. Combining the CDR3 with reference TRBV28 and TRBJ2-2 gives the whole variable domain DVKVTQSSRYLVKRTGEKVFLECVQDMDHENMFWYRQDPGLGLRLIYFSYDVKMKEKGDIPEGYSVSREKKERFSLILESASTNQTSMYLCASSPWTGNTGELFFGEGSRLTVL.

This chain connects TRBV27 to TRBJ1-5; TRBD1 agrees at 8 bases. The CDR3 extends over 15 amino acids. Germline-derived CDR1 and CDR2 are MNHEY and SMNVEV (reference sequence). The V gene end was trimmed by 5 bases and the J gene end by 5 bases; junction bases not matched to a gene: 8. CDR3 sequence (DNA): TGTGCCAGCAGTCTCTTAGGACAGGGCTATCAGCCCCAGCATTTT. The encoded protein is CASSLLGQGYQPQHF.

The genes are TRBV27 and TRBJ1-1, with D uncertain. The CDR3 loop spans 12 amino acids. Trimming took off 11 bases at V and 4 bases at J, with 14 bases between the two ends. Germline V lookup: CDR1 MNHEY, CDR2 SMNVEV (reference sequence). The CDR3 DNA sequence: TGTGCCCAGTTCGGGATAACCACTGAAGCTTTCTTT. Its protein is CAQFGITTEAFF.

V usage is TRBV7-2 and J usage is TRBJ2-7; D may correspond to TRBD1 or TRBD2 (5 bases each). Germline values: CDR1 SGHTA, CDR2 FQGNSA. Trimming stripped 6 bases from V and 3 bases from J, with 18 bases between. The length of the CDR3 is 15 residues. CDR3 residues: CASSIQTGPNYEQYF. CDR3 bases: TGTGCCAGCAGTATCCAGACGGGGCCGAACTACGAGCAGTACTTC. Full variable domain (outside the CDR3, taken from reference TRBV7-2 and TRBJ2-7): GAGVSQSPSNKVTEKGKDVELRCDPISGHTALYWYRQSLGQGLEFLIYFQGNSAPDKSGLPSDRFSAERTGGSVSTLTIQRTQQEDSAVYLCASSIQTGPNYEQYFGPGTRLTVT.

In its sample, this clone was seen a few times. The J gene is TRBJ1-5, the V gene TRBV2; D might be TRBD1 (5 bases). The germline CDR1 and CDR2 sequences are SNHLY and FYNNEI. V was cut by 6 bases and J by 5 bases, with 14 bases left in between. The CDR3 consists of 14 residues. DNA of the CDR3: TGTGCCAGCAGGGACAAAAGCATTGATCAGCCCCAGCATTTT. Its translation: CASRDKSIDQPQHF.

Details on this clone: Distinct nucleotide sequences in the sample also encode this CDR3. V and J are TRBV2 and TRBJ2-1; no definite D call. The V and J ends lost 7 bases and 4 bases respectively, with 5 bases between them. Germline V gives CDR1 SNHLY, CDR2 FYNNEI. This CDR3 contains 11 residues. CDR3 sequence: CASTGYNEQFF. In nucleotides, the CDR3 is TGTGCCAGCACTGGTTACAATGAGCAGTTCTTC.

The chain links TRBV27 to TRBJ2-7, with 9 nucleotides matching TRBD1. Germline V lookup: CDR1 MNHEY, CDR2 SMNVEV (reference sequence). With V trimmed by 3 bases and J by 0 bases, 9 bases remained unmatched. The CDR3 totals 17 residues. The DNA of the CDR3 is TGTGCCAGCAGTTTCTGGGTACAGGGGGCAATCTCCTACGAGCAGTACTTC. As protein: CASSFWVQGAISYEQYF.

The CDR3 DNA is TGTGCCAGCACCCCCGGGACAGGGCGGAATGAGCAGTTCTTC. This gives the protein CASTPGTGRNEQFF. The chain uses TRBV6-5 and TRBJ2-1; 9 nucleotides line up with TRBD1. The CDR3 spans 14 residues. With V trimmed by 7 bases and J by 7 bases, 8 bases remained unmatched. From germline, CDR1 is MNHEY and CDR2 SVGAGI.

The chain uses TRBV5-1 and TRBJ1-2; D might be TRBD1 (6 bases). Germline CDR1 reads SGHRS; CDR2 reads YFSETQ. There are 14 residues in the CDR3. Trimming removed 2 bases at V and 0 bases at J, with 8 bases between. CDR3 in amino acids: CASSLQGPNYGYTF. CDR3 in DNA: TGCGCCAGCAGCTTACAGGGTCCTAACTATGGCTACACCTTC.

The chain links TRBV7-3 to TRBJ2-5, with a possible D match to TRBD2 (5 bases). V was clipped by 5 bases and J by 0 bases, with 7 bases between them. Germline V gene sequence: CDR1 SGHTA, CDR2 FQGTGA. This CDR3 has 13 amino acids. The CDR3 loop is CASSPGYQETQYF. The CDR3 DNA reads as TGTGCCAGCAGCCCGGGATACCAAGAGACCCAGTACTTC.

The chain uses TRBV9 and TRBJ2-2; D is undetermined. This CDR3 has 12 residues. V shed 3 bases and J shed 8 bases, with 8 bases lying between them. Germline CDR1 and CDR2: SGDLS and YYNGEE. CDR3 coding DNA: TGTGCCAGCAGCGCCATTCCTGGGGAGCTGTTTTTT. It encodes CASSAIPGELFF.

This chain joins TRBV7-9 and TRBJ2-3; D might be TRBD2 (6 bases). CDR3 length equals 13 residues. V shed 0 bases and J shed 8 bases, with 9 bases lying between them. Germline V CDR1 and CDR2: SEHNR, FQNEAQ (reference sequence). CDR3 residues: CASSLAIGGTQYF. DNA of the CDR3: TGTGCCAGCAGCTTAGCGATCGGGGGTACGCAGTATTTT.

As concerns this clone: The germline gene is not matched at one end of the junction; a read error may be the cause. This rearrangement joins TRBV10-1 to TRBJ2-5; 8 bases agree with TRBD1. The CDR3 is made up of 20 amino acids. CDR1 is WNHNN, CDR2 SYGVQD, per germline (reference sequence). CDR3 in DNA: TGCGCCAGCAGTAAGTCTCCAGGACAGGGCCTTGTTGGCCAACAAGAGACCCAGTACTTC. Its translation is CASSKSPGQGLVGQQETQYF.

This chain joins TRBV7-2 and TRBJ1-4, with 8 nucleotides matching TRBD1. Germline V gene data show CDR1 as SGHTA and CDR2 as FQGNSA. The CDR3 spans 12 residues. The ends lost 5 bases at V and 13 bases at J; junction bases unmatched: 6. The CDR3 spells CASSLDRGALFF. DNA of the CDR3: TGTGCCAGCAGCCTAGACAGGGGCGCACTGTTTTTT. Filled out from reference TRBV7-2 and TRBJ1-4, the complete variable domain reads GAGVSQSPSNKVTEKGKDVELRCDPISGHTALYWYRQSLGQGLEFLIYFQGNSAPDKSGLPSDRFSAERTGGSVSTLTIQRTQQEDSAVYLCASSLDRGALFFGSGTQLSVL.

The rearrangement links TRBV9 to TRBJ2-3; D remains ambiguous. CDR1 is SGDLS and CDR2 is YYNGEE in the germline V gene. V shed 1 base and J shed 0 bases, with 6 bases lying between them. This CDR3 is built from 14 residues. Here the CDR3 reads CASSVKTSTDTQYF. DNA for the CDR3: TGTGCCAGCAGCGTAAAAACTAGCACAGATACGCAGTATTTT. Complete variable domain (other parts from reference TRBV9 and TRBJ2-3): DSGVTQTPKHLITATGQRVTLRCSPRSGDLSVYWYQQSLDQGLQFLIQYYNGEERAKGNILERFSAQQFPDLHSELNLSSLELGDSALYFCASSVKTSTDTQYFGPGTRLTVL.

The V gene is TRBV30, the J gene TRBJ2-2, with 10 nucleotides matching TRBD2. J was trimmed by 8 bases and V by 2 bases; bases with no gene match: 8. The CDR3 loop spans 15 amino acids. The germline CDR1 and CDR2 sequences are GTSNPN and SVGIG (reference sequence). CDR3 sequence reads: CAWSSSGRALGELFF. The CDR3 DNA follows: TGTGCCTGGAGTTCCAGCGGGAGGGCCTTGGGGGAGCTGTTTTTT.

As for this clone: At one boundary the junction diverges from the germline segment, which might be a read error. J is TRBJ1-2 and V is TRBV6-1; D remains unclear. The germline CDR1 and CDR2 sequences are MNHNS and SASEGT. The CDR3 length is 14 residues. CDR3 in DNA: TGTGCCAGCAGTAAAGCTCAGGACCCTGGTGGCTACACCTTC. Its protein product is CASSKAQDPGGYTF.

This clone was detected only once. CDR3 loop: CASSLTWGSSTGELFF. CDR3 sequence (DNA): TGTGCCAGCAGCCTGACGTGGGGAAGCAGCACCGGGGAGCTGTTTTTT. The genes are TRBV7-9 and TRBJ2-2; D unclear. Trimming left V 5 bases short and J 4 bases short, with 17 bases between. In germline, CDR1 is SEHNR, CDR2 FQNEAQ (reference sequence). The CDR3 is 16 amino acids.

CDR3 loop: CASSFASGTSYEQYF. For the CDR3, the DNA is TGTGCCAGCAGCTTTGCGAGCGGGACTTCCTACGAGCAGTACTTC. V gene TRBV7-3 combines with J gene TRBJ2-7; TRBD2 aligns across 7 bases. Germline CDR1 SGHTA, CDR2 FQGTGA. CDR3 length equals 15 residues. V lost 3 bases, J lost 1 base, and 6 bases stayed unmatched.

The DNA for the CDR3 is TGTGCCAGCAGCTCCCGGGACAGCGCCTACGAGCAGTACTTC. It yields the protein CASSSRDSAYEQYF. The chain joins TRBV7-9 to TRBJ2-7; 7 bases align to TRBD1. Germline lookup yields CDR1 SEHNR and CDR2 FQNEAQ (reference sequence). The CDR3 loop spans 14 amino acids. V gave up 4 bases and J gave up 2 bases; unmatched junction bases: 5.

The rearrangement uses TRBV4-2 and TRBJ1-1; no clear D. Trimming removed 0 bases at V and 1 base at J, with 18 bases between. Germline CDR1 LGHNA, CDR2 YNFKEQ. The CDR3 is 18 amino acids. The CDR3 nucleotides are TGTGCCAGCAGCCAAGAAGTAATAGGTCCCAACTGGAACACTGAAGCTTTCTTT. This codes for CASSQEVIGPNWNTEAFF.